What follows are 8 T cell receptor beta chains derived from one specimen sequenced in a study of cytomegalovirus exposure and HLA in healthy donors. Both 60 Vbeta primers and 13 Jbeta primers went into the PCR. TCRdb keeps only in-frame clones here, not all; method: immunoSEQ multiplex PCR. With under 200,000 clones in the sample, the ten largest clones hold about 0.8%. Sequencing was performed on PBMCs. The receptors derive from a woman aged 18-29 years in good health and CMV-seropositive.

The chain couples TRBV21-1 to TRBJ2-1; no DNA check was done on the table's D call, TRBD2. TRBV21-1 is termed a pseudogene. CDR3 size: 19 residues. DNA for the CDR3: TGTGCCAGCAGCAAAGGAACTAGCGGAACGCCAAGGTCTTGCAATGAGCAGTTCTTC. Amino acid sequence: CASSKGTSGTPRSCNEQFF.

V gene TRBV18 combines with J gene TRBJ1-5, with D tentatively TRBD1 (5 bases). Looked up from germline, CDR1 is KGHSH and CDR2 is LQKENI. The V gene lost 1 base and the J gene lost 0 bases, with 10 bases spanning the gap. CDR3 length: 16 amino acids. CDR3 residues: CASSPRSQGSNQPQHF. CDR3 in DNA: TGTGCCAGCTCACCACGGTCTCAGGGTAGCAATCAGCCCCAGCATTTT. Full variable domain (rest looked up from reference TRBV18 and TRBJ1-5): NAGVMQNPRHLVRRRGQEARLRCSPMKGHSHVYWYRQLPEEGLKFMVYLQKENIIDESGMPKERFSAEFPKEGPSILRIQQVVRGDSAAYFCASSPRSQGSNQPQHFGDGTRLSIL.

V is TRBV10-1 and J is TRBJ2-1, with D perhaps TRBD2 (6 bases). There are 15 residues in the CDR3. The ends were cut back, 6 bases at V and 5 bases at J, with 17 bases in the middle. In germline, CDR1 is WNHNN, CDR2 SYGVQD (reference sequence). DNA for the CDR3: TGCGCCAGCAGCCCGGGACTTAAATTTGACAATGAGCAGTTCTTC. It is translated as CASSPGLKFDNEQFF.

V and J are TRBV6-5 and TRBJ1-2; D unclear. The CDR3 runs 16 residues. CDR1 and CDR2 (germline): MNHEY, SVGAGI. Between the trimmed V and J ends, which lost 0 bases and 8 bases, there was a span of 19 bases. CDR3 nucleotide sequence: TGTGCCAGCAGTTACTCTTTCGGTGGCAGGTCCAGGGGCTACACCTTC. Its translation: CASSYSFGGRSRGYTF.

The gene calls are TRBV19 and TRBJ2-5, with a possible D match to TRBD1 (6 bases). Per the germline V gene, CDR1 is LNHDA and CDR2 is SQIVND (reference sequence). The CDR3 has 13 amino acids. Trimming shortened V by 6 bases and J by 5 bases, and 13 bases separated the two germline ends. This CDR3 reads CASSRGRGETQYF. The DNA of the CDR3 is TGTGCCAGTAGCAGGGGAAGGGGGGAGACCCAGTACTTC.

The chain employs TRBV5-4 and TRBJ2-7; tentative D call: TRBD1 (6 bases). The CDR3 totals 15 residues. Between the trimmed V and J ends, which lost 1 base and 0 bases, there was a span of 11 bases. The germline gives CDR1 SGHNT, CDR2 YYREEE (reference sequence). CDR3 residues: CASSLFQDSSYEQYF. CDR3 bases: TGTGCCAGCAGCTTGTTTCAGGACAGCTCCTACGAGCAGTACTTC.

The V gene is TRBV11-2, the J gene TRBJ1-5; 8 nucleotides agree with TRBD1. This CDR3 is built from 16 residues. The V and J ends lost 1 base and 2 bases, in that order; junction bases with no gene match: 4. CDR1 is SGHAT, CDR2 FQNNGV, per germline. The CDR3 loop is CASSLAGGFGNQPQHF. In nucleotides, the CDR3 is TGTGCCAGCAGCTTAGCAGGGGGCTTTGGCAATCAGCCCCAGCATTTT. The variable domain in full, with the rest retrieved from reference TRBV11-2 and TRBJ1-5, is EAGVAQSPRYKIIEKRQSVAFWCNPISGHATLYWYQQILGQGPKLLIQFQNNGVVDDSQLPKDRFSAERLKGVDSTLKIQPAKLEDSAVYLCASSLAGGFGNQPQHFGDGTRLSIL.

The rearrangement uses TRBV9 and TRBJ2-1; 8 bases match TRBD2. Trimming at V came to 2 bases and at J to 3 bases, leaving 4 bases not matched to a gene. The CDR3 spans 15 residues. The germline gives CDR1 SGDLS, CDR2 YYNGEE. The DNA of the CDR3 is TGTGCCAGCAGCGTCGGACGGGGGGGCTACAATGAGCAGTTCTTC. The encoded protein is CASSVGRGGYNEQFF.